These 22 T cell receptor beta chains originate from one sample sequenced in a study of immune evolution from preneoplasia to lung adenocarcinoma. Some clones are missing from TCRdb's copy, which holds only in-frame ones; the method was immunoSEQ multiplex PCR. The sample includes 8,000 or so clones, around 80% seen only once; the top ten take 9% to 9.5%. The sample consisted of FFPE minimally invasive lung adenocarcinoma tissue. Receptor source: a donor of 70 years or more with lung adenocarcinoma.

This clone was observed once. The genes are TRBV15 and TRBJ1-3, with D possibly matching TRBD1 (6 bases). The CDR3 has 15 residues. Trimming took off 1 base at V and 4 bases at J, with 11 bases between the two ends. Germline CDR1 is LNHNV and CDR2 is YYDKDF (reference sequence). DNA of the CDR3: TGTGCCACCAGCAGAGGACAGGTGGGGGGAAACACCATATATTTT. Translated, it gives CATSRGQVGGNTIYF.

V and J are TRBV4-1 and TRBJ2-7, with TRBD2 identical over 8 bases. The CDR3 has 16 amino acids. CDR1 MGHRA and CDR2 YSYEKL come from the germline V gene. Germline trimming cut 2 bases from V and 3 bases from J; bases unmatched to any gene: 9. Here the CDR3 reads CASSQYLAGLIYEQYF. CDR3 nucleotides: TGCGCCAGCAGCCAATACTTAGCGGGGCTGATCTACGAGCAGTACTTC.

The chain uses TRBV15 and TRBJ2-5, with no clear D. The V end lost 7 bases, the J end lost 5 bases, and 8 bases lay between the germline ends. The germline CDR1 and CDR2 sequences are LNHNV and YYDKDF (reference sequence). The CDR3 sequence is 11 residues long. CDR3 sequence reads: CATMNMETQYF. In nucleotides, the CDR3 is TGTGCCACCATGAATATGGAGACCCAGTACTTC. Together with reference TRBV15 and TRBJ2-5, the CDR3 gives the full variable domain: DAMVIQNPRYQVTQFGKPVTLSCSQTLNHNVMYWYQQKSSQAPKLLFHYYDKDFNNEADTPDNFQSRRPNTSFCFLDIRSPGLGDTAMYLCATMNMETQYFGPGTRLLVL.

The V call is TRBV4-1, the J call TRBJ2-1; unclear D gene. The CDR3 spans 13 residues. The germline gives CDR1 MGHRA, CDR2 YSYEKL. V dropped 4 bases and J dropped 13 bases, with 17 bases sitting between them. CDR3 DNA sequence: TGCGCCAGCAGCCTAGACTTGGCCCAGAGTCAGTTCTTC. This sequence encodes CASSLDLAQSQFF.

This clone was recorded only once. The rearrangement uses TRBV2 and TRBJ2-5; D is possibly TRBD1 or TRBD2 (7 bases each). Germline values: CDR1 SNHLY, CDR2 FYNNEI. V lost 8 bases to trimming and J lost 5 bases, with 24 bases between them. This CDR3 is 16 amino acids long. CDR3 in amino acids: CASVGYRGGGSETQYF. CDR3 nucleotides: TGTGCCAGCGTGGGATACAGGGGTGGCGGGAGTGAGACCCAGTACTTC.

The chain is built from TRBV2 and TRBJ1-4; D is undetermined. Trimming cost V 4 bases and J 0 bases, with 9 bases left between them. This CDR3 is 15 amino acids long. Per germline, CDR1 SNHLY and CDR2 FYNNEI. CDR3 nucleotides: TGTGCCAGCAGTGCGGTCCAGGCAACTAATGAAAAACTGTTTTTT. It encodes CASSAVQATNEKLFF. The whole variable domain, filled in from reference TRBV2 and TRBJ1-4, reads EPEVTQTPSHQVTQMGQEVILRCVPISNHLYFYWYRQILGQKVEFLVSFYNNEISEKSEIFDDQFSVERPDGSNFTLKIRSTKLEDSAMYFCASSAVQATNEKLFFGSGTQLSVL.

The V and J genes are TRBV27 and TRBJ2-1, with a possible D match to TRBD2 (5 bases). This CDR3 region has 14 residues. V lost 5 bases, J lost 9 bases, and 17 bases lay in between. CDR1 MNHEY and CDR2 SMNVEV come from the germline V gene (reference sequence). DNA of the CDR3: TGTGCCAGCAGTCCGACACCCCTAGCTGGTGAGCAGTTCTTC. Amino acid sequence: CASSPTPLAGEQFF.

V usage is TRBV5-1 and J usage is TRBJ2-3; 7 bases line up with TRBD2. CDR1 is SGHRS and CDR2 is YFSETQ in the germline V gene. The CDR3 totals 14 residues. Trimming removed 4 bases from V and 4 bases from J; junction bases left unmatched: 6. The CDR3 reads CASSPGRESDTQYF. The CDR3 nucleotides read TGCGCCAGCAGCCCCGGGCGGGAGTCAGATACGCAGTATTTT.

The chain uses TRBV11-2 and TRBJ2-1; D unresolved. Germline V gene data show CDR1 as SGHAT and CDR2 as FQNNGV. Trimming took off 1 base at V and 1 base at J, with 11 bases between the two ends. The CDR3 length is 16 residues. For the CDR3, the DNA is TGTGCCAGCAGCTTAGGGCCGCCCCCATCCTACAATGAGCAGTTCTTC. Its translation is CASSLGPPPSYNEQFF.

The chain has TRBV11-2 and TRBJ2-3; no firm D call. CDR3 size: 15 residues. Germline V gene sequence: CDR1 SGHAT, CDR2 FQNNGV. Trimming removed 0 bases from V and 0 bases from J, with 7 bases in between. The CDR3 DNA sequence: TGTGCCAGCAGCTTAGATGGTACTAGCACAGATACGCAGTATTTT. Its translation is CASSLDGTSTDTQYF.

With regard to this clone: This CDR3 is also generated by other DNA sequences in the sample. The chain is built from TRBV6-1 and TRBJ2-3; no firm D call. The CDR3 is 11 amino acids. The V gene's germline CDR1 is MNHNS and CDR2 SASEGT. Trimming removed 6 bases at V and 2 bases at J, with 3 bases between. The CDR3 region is CASRYTDTQYF. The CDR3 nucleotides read TGTGCCAGCAGGTACACAGATACGCAGTATTTT.

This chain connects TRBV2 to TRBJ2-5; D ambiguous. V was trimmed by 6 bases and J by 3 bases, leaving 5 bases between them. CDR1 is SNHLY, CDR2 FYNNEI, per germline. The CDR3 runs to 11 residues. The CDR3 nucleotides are TGTGCCAGCAGGGCGGAAGAGACCCAGTACTTC. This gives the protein CASRAEETQYF.

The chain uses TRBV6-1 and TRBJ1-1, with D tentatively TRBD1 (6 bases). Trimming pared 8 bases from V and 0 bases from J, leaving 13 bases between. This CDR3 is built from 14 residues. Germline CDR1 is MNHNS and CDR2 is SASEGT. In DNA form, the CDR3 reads TGTGCCAGCCTGGTACGGGGGCTGAACACTGAAGCTTTCTTT. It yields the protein CASLVRGLNTEAFF.

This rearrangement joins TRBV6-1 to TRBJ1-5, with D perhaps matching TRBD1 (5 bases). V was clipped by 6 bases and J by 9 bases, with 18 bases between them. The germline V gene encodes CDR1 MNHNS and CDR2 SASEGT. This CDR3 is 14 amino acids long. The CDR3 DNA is TGTGCCAGCAGGGTTGACGGGGCCCCTAGGCCCCAGCATTTT. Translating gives CASRVDGAPRPQHF.

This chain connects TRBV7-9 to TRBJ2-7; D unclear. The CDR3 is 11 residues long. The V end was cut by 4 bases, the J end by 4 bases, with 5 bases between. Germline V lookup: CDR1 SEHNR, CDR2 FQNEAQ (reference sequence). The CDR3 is CASSSAYEQYF. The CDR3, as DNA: TGTGCCAGCAGCTCTGCGTACGAGCAGTACTTC.

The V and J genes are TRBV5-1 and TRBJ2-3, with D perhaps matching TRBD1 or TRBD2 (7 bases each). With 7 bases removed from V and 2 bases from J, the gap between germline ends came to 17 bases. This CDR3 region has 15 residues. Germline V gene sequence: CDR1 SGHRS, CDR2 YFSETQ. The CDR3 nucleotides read TGCGCCAGCCAGGGGGGGGTGGCCGTCACAGATACGCAGTATTTT. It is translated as CASQGGVAVTDTQYF.

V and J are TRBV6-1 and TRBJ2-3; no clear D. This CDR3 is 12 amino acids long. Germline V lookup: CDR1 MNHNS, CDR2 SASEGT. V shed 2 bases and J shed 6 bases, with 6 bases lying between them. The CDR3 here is CASSELGDTQYF. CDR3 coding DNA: TGTGCCAGCAGTGAACTCGGGGATACGCAGTATTTT.

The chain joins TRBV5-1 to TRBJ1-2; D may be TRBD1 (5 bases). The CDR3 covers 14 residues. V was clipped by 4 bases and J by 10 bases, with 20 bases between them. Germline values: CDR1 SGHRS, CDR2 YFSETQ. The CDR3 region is CASSPGRESPIYTF. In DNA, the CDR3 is TGCGCCAGCAGCCCGGGACGGGAGTCCCCTATCTACACCTTC.

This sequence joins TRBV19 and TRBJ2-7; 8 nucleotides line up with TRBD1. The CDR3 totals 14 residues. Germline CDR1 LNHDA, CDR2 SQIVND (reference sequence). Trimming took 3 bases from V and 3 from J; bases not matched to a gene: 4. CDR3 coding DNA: TGTGCCAGTAGTATTGTACAGGGGGGCTACGAGCAGTACTTC. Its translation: CASSIVQGGYEQYF.

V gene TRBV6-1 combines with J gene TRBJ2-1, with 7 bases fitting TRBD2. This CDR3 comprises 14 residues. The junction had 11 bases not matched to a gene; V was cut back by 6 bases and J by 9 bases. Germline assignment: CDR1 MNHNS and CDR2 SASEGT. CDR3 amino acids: CASRGGFGRGEQFF. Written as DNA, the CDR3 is TGTGCCAGCAGGGGAGGGTTTGGGAGAGGTGAGCAGTTCTTC.

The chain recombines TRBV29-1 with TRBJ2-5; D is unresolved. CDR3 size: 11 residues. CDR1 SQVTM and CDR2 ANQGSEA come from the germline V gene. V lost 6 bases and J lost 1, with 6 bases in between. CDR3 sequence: CSVGIQETQYF. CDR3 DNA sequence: TGCAGCGTAGGGATCCAAGAGACCCAGTACTTC. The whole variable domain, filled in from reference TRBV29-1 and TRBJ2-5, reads SAVISQKPSRDICQRGTSLTIQCQVDSQVTMMFWYRQQPGQSLTLIATANQGSEATYESGFVIDKFPISRPNLTFSTLTVSNMSPEDSSIYLCSVGIQETQYFGPGTRLLVL.

The CDR3 here is CASSQQRDEQFF. DNA for the CDR3: TGTGCCAGCTCCCAGCAGAGGGATGAGCAGTTCTTC. The chain couples TRBV18 to TRBJ2-1; a weak D match, TRBD2 (5 bases). Germline CDR1 reads KGHSH; CDR2 reads LQKENI. The CDR3 contains 12 residues. V was cut by 6 bases and J by 8 bases, with 11 bases left in between.